This T cell receptor (beta chain) emerged from a study of glioma-infiltrating T cells after dendritic cell vaccination. With 1 base removed from V and 12 bases from J, the gap between germline ends came to 12 bases. CDR3 size: 12 residues. CDR1 SEHNR and CDR2 FQNEAQ come from the germline V gene (reference sequence). The protocol was immunoSEQ multiplex PCR, while the TCRdb copy is restricted to in-frame clones and leaves out a portion. This sample has tens of thousands of clones, with roughly 89% found just once. This receptor was taken from a human donor with glioblastoma. The sequencing here drew on blood, taken before dendritic cell vaccination. The rearrangement uses TRBV7-9 and TRBJ1-1, with D uncertain. The DNA for the CDR3 is TGTGCCAGCAGCTTAGGCCTTGATAGTCCTTTCTTT. Protein: CASSLGLDSPFF.